Sequencing of this TCR beta chain was carried out in a study of cytomegalovirus exposure and HLA in healthy donors. V dropped 3 bases and J dropped 5 bases, with 19 bases sitting between them. The germline V gene has CDR1 GTSNPN and CDR2 SVGIG (reference sequence). This CDR3 is built from 15 residues. With 60 Vbeta and 13 Jbeta primers, the PCR was carried out. Assay used: immunoSEQ multiplex PCR; TCRdb lists only in-frame clones, some missing. Counted here are about 140,000 clones, roughly four fifths occurring once; the ten biggest clones make up about an eighth. Sequencing was performed on PBMCs. The chain employs TRBV30 and TRBJ2-5; tentative D call: TRBD2 (6 bases). The TCR sequence derives from a human donor in good health. DNA for the CDR3: TGTGCCTGGAGGGTAGGGACTCCGGTAGCGGAGACCCAGTACTTC. This codes for CAWRVGTPVAETQYF.